The 7 T cell receptor beta chains in this list originate from one sample, sequenced in a study of T-cell reconstitution after alpha-beta-depleted transplantation in children. Unique molecular identifiers tagged the TCRbeta library. A single record per CDR3 protein comes from TCRdb applying MiXCR to the PCR reads. The sample shows roughly 400,000 distinct CDR3 sequences, over 40% of them seen only once. Sample: PBMCs, taken before TCRalphabeta/CD19-depleted stem cell transplant. The receptors originated from a girl aged 2 to 10 with aplastic anemia, due to receive a stem cell transplant.

V gene TRBV15 combines with J gene TRBJ2-7; perhaps TRBD2 as D (5 bases). V lost 0 bases and J 1 base, leaving 16 bases between the germline ends. Germline-derived CDR1 and CDR2 are LNHNV and YYDKDF (reference sequence). The CDR3 is made up of 17 amino acids. CDR3 DNA: TGTGCCACCAGCAGAGACCCGGGCCCCGGAGGATCCTACGAGCAGTACTTC. Protein product: CATSRDPGPGGSYEQYF. The whole variable domain, filled in from reference TRBV15 and TRBJ2-7, reads DAMVIQNPRYQVTQFGKPVTLSCSQTLNHNVMYWYQQKSSQAPKLLFHYYDKDFNNEADTPDNFQSRRPNTSFCFLDIRSPGLGDTAMYLCATSRDPGPGGSYEQYFGPGTRLTVT.

The gene calls are TRBV27 and TRBJ1-6; 10 bases map to TRBD1. The CDR3 sequence is 15 residues long. The germline gives CDR1 MNHEY, CDR2 SMNVEV (reference sequence). Trimming removed 3 bases from V and 9 bases from J; junction bases left unmatched: 5. The CDR3 region is CASSFTGTGVSPLHF. The CDR3 DNA is TGTGCCAGCAGTTTTACCGGGACAGGGGTTTCACCCCTCCACTTT.

This clonotype has at least ten counts. The chain combines TRBV3-1 with TRBJ2-5; D uncertain. With 3 bases removed from V and 5 bases from J, the gap between germline ends came to 4 bases. Germline V gene data show CDR1 as LGHDT and CDR2 as YNNKEL (reference sequence). CDR3 length: 11 residues. CDR3: CASSHLETQYF. The CDR3, as DNA: TGTGCCAGCAGCCATCTCGAGACCCAGTACTTC.

The V and J genes are TRBV5-1 and TRBJ1-3; TRBD1 matches 9 bases. The CDR3 has 17 amino acids. Germline CDR1 reads SGHRS; CDR2 reads YFSETQ. V shed 2 bases, J shed 0 bases, and the junction held 6 bases outside the gene matches. The chain's CDR3 is CASSFGTGLHSGNTIYF. The CDR3 bases are TGCGCCAGCAGCTTCGGGACAGGGCTTCACTCTGGAAACACCATATATTTT.

This clonotype has more than one count but fewer than ten. A much larger clone differs by one base, so this may be a read error. V usage is TRBV12-3 or TRBV12-4 and J usage is TRBJ1-2; TRBD1 might be the D (5 bases). The CDR3 is 13 residues long. CDR3 DNA sequence: TGTGCCAGCAGCCCCGGAAGGGGCGATGGCGACACCTTC. Protein product: CASSPGRGDGDTF.

This chain links TRBV29-1 with TRBJ2-5; tentatively, D is TRBD1 or TRBD2 (6 bases each). This CDR3 region has 16 residues. The V end was cut by 6 bases, the J end by 0 bases, with 20 bases between. From germline, CDR1 is SQVTM and CDR2 ANQGSEA. Written as DNA, the CDR3 is TGCAGCGTAAGGGGGGCGGGTCAGGGGTACCAAGAGACCCAGTACTTC. Translating gives CSVRGAGQGYQETQYF.

This chain links TRBV20-1 with TRBJ2-7; tentatively, D is TRBD2 (5 bases). V was shortened by 5 bases and J by 5 bases, with 13 bases between the two germline ends. CDR1 is DFQATT and CDR2 is SNEGSKA in the germline V gene (reference sequence). The CDR3 is 12 amino acids. CDR3 protein: CSAEGQRDEQYF. The CDR3 region has the DNA TGCAGTGCTGAGGGTCAGAGGGACGAGCAGTACTTC.